A selection of T cell receptor beta chains follows, all from one sample in a study of OX40 agonist ivuxolimab in advanced cancers. Clones were sequenced by immunoSEQ multiplex PCR, and TCRdb holds only the in-frame ones, with some missing. Of 77,000 or so clones listed, about 94% were seen once; the top ten hold just over 20%. Sequenced here: CD4+ or CD8+ T cells sorted from blood, sampled in a trial of the OX40 agonist ivuxolimab. The receptors originated from an adult with an advanced solid tumor such as melanoma, head and neck, liver or kidney cancer. Each CDR3 is given with its conserved first and last residue. A D gene is named only where the DNA matches it firmly. For some rows the clone size is stated as once, few or many, or as a class when expanded; others skip it.

abundance	v_gene	j_gene	d_gene	CDR3nt	CDR3aa
NA	TRBV10-3	TRBJ2-6	NA	TGTGCCATCAGTACCCGACAGGTCGTCCTCTCTGGGGCCAACGTCCTGACTTTC	CAISTRQVVLSGANVLTF
NA	TRBV5-1	TRBJ1-1	NA	TGCGCCAGCAGCTTGCCACAGAGGAACACTGAAGCTTTCTTT	CASSLPQRNTEAFF
NA	TRBV6-5	TRBJ1-1	NA	TGTGCCAGCAGTTACTCTAGGGGGTTCACTGAAGCTTTCTTT	CASSYSRGFTEAFF
NA	TRBV27	TRBJ2-7	NA	TGTGCCAGCAGTTTATCGGGAGGACTTTCCTACGAGCAGTACTTC	CASSLSGGLSYEQYF
NA	TRBV4-1	TRBJ2-3	TRBD2	TGCGCCAGCAGCCAAATAGCGGGGGCAGCAGATACGCAGTATTTT	CASSQIAGAADTQYF
NA	TRBV29-1	TRBJ1-2	NA	TGCAGCGTTATACTGACAGCCAACTATGGCTACACCTTC	CSVILTANYGYTF
NA	TRBV4-3	TRBJ2-7	NA	TGCGCCAGCAGCCGTGGAAAGTCGTCTCTGCTCTACGAGCAGTACTTC	CASSRGKSSLLYEQYF
once	TRBV28	TRBJ2-5	NA	TGTGCCAGCAGTTTGTCGACCCATGGGAGCCTCAAAGAGACCCAGTACTTC	CASSLSTHGSLKETQYF
NA	TRBV6-5	TRBJ1-4	NA	TGTGCCAGCAGTTACGGGTTTGGAAATGAAAAACTGTTTTTT	CASSYGFGNEKLFF
once	TRBV4-3	TRBJ2-2	TRBD2	TGCGCCAGCAGCAGCGGGGACACCGGGGAGCTGTTTTTT	CASSSGDTGELFF
NA	TRBV7-9	TRBJ1-5	NA	TGTGCCAGCAGCTTAGCAGGGGTAGGGAGTCAGCCCCAGCATTTT	CASSLAGVGSQPQHF
once	TRBV4-1	TRBJ1-1	NA	TGCGCCAGCAGCCCCCGACAGGAATTAAACACTGAAGCTTTCTTT	CASSPRQELNTEAFF
NA	TRBV2	TRBJ2-6	NA	TGTGCCACCCCCGGGAGAAACAGGGTAGGGTCTGGGGCCAACGTCCTGACTTTC	CATPGRNRVGSGANVLTF
NA	TRBV19	TRBJ1-5	NA	TGTGCCTGCCAGGGGATCGGCAATCAGCCCCAGCATTTT	CACQGIGNQPQHF
once	TRBV27	TRBJ1-4	NA	TGTGCCAGCAGTTTATCCCGGGCGGGGGGATACGAAAAACTGTTTTTT	CASSLSRAGGYEKLFF
once	TRBV7-9	TRBJ1-5	NA	TGTGCCAGCAGCTTAGCGCCGGACCCCCAGCATTTT	CASSLAPDPQHF
NA	TRBV9	TRBJ2-7	NA	TGTGCCAGCAGCGCAAGTGGACCTTCAGAAGAGCAGTACTTC	CASSASGPSEEQYF
once	TRBV5-8	TRBJ2-2	TRBD2	TGTGCCAGCAGGCGGGGGAGCAACACCGGGGAGCTGTTTTTT	CASRRGSNTGELFF
NA	TRBV4-3	TRBJ2-7	TRBD2	TGCGCCAGCAGCCAAAGCGGGGGGAGCTCCTACGAGCAGTACTTC	CASSQSGGSSYEQYF
NA	TRBV4-3	TRBJ2-1	TRBD2	TGCGCCAGCAGCCATGGACCTAGCGGGGGCCGACTGTCCTACAATGAGCAGTTCTTC	CASSHGPSGGRLSYNEQFF
few	TRBV5-1	TRBJ1-5	NA	TGCGCCAGCAGCTTGGGGGCCCTCAATCAGCCCCAGCATTTT	CASSLGALNQPQHF
NA	TRBV6-6	TRBJ2-7	NA	TGTGCCAGCGGTCCAGGGGGGGCGTCGGTCGAGCAGTACTTC	CASGPGGASVEQYF
NA	TRBV6-5	TRBJ1-1	NA	TGTGCCAGCAGTGCTCGACAGTACCTGAACACTGAAGCTTTCTTT	CASSARQYLNTEAFF
NA	TRBV5-1	TRBJ2-2	NA	TGCGCCAGCAGCTTAGGAGGGGTTGGCACCGGGGAGCTGTTTTTT	CASSLGGVGTGELFF
NA	TRBV19	TRBJ2-2	NA	TGTGCCAGTAGTATAGGATGGGGGTCCGGGGAGCTGTTTTTT	CASSIGWGSGELFF
NA	TRBV11-2	TRBJ2-1	TRBD2	TGTGCCAGCAGCCCCGGGACTAGCGGATACAATGAGCAGTTCTTC	CASSPGTSGYNEQFF
once	TRBV2	TRBJ1-2	TRBD1	TGTGCCAGCGGGGGGCCGGGACAGCGTAACTATGGCTACACCTTC	CASGGPGQRNYGYTF
NA	TRBV9	TRBJ2-1	TRBD2	TGTGCCAGCAGCGTATGGAGCGGGAGACCCGATGAGCAGTTCTTC	CASSVWSGRPDEQFF
NA	TRBV27	TRBJ2-1	NA	TGTGCCAGCAGTCCATACACGAATGAGCAGTTCTTC	CASSPYTNEQFF
NA	TRBV27	TRBJ2-1	TRBD2	TGTGCCAGCAGTTTCTTGCTAGCGGGAGTAGGTAATGAGCAGTTCTTC	CASSFLLAGVGNEQFF
NA	TRBV13	TRBJ2-7	TRBD1	TGTGCCAGCAGTCGACAGGGGGCAAGGTCCTACGAGCAGTACTTC	CASSRQGARSYEQYF
NA	TRBV18	TRBJ2-7	TRBD1	TGTGCCAGCTCACCAGGGACAGGAGGCTACGAGCAGTACTTC	CASSPGTGGYEQYF
NA	TRBV7-9	TRBJ1-1	TRBD1	TGTGCCAGCAGCCTAGGACAGGGGGCGCTGACTGAAGCTTTCTTT	CASSLGQGALTEAFF
once	TRBV6-5	TRBJ1-1	NA	TGTGCCAGCAGTTCGAGGGTTAGCATGAACACTGAAGCTTTCTTT	CASSSRVSMNTEAFF
NA	TRBV4-1	TRBJ2-7	TRBD1	TGCGCCAGCAGCCACTCGACAGGGATCGGGCAGTACTTC	CASSHSTGIGQYF
NA	TRBV29-1	TRBJ2-5	NA	TGCAGCGTTGACTTGGGGGGGCCCCAAGAGACCCAGTACTTC	CSVDLGGPQETQYF
NA	TRBV6-5	TRBJ2-5	NA	TGTGCCAGCAGTCCACCCTTGTGGGAGACCCAGTACTTC	CASSPPLWETQYF
NA	TRBV4-3	TRBJ1-1	TRBD1	TGCGCCAGCAGCCAGGAACCAGGGGGGAGGTCTGAAGCTTTCTTT	CASSQEPGGRSEAFF
NA	TRBV5-4	TRBJ1-6	TRBD1	TGTGCCAGCAGCGCCGGGCAGGGGGTTTTTGATTCACCCCTCCACTTT	CASSAGQGVFDSPLHF
NA	TRBV19	TRBJ1-4	TRBD1	TGTGCCAGTACGGACAGGGGGGATGCAACTAATGAAAAACTGTTTTTT	CASTDRGDATNEKLFF
NA	TRBV28	TRBJ1-2	NA	TGTGCCAGCAGTTCCTCTCAACCTCTCCCTGGAGGCTACACCTTC	CASSSSQPLPGGYTF
NA	TRBV28	TRBJ1-1	NA	TGTGCCAGCACTCCTAACAGGCCCATGAACACTGAAGCTTTCTTT	CASTPNRPMNTEAFF
NA	TRBV15	TRBJ2-3	NA	TGTGCCACCAGCCTAACAGGTCCACGGGATACGCAGTATTTT	CATSLTGPRDTQYF
NA	TRBV19	TRBJ1-1	TRBD1	TGTGCCAGTGACACGCTCGACAGGGGAGGCGACACTGAAGCTTTCTTT	CASDTLDRGGDTEAFF
NA	TRBV19	TRBJ1-1	NA	TGTGCCAGTAGTCTCGGCAGTGTAGAAGCTTTCTTT	CASSLGSVEAFF
once	TRBV5-4	TRBJ2-5	TRBD2	TGTGCCAGCAGCTTGGTTCTAGCGGGACCGCAAGAGACCCAGTACTTC	CASSLVLAGPQETQYF
NA	TRBV28	TRBJ2-3	NA	TGTGCCAGCAATAGCATGGGGGGAGATACGCAGTATTTT	CASNSMGGDTQYF
NA	TRBV7-9	TRBJ2-5	NA	TGTGCCAGCAGCCCCCAAGAGGGACACGGAGAGACCCAGTACTTC	CASSPQEGHGETQYF
NA	TRBV9	TRBJ2-7	TRBD2	TGTGCCAGCAGCGTAGGCGGGGGGACCTACGAGCAGTACTTC	CASSVGGGTYEQYF
NA	TRBV28	TRBJ2-3	TRBD1	TGTGCCAGCAGCCGCTCCGACAGGGTCCTTCGTACAGATACGCAGTATTTT	CASSRSDRVLRTDTQYF
once	TRBV4-3	TRBJ2-1	NA	TGCGCCAGCAGCCAAGATGGAGGGACCTACAATGAGCAGTTCTTC	CASSQDGGTYNEQFF
NA	TRBV28	TRBJ1-5	NA	TGTGCCAGCAGTTTAGCGCGGGCAGGTCCTGATCAGCCCCAGCATTTT	CASSLARAGPDQPQHF
NA	TRBV27	TRBJ1-1	NA	TGTGCCAGCAGTTCAGGACAGGAAGCTTTCTTT	CASSSGQEAFF
NA	TRBV5-1	TRBJ1-6	TRBD1	TGCGCCAGCAGCCCGGCCGGACAGGGGGCTCCCTTCTATAATTCACCCCTCCACTTT	CASSPAGQGAPFYNSPLHF